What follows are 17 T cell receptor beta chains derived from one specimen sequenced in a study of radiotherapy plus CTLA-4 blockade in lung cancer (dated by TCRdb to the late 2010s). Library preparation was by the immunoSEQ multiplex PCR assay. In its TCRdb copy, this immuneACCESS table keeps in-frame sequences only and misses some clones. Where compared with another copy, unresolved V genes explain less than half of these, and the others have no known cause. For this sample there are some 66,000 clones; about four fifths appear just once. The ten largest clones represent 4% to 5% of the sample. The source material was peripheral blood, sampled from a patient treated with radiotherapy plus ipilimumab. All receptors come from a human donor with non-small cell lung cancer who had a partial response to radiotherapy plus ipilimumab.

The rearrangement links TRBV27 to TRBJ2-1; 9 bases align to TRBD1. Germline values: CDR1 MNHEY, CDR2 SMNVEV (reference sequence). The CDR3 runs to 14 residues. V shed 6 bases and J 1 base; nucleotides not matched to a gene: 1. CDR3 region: CASRTGGSYNEQFF. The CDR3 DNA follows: TGTGCCAGCAGGACAGGGGGGTCCTACAATGAGCAGTTCTTC.

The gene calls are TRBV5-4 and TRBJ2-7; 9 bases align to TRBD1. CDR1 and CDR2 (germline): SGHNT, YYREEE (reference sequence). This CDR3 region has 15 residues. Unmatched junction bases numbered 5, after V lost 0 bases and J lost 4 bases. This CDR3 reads CASSLAATGGYEQYF. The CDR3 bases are TGTGCCAGCAGCTTGGCGGCGACAGGGGGGTACGAGCAGTACTTC.

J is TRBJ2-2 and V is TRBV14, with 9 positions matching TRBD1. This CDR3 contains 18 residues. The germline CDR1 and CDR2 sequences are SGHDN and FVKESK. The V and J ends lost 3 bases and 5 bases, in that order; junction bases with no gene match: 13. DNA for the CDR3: TGTGCCAGCAGCCAGCTACCGGGACAGGGCGCCGGGACCGGGGAGCTGTTTTTT. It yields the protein CASSQLPGQGAGTGELFF.

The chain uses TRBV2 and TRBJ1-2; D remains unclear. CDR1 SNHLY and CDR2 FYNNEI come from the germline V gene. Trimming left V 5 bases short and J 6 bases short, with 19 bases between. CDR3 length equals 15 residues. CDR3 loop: CASSFEAVISDGYTF. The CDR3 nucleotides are TGTGCCAGCAGTTTCGAAGCCGTAATAAGCGATGGCTACACCTTC.

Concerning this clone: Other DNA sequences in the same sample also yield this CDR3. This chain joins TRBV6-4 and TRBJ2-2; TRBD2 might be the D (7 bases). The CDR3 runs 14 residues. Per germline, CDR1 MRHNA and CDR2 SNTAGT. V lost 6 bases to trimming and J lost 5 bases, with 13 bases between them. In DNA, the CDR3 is TGTGCCAGCAGAGAACAGGGAGGGACCGGGGAGCTGTTTTTT. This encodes CASREQGGTGELFF.

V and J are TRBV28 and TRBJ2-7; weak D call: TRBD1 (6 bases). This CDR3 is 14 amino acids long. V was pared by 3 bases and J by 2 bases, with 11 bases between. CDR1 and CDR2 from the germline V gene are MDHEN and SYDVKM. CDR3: CASSFVDSPYEQYF. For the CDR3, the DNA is TGTGCCAGCAGTTTCGTGGACAGCCCCTACGAGCAGTACTTC.

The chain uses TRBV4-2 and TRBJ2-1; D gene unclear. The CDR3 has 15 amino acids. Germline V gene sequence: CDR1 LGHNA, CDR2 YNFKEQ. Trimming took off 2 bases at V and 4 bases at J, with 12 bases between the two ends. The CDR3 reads CASSQYEREYNEQFF. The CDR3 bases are TGTGCCAGCAGCCAATATGAACGAGAATACAATGAGCAGTTCTTC.

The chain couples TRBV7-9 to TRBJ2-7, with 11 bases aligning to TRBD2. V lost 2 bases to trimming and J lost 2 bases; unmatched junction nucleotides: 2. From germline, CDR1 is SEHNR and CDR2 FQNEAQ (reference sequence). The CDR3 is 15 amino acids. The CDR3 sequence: CASSLLAGGPYEQYF. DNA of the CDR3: TGTGCCAGCAGCTTACTAGCGGGAGGCCCCTACGAGCAGTACTTC.

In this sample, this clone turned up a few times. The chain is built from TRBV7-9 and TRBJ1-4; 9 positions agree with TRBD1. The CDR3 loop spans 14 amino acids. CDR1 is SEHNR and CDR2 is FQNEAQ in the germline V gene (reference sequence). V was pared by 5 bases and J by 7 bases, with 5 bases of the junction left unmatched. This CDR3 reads CASSPQGAGEKLFF. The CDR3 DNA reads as TGTGCCAGCAGCCCACAGGGGGCGGGTGAAAAACTGTTTTTT.

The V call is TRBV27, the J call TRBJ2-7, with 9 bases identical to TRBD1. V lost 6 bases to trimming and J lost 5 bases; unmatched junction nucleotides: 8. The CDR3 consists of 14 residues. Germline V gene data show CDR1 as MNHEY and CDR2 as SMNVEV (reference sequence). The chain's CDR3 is CASRPRDRVHEQYF. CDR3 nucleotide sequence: TGTGCCAGCAGACCCCGGGACAGGGTCCACGAGCAGTACTTC.

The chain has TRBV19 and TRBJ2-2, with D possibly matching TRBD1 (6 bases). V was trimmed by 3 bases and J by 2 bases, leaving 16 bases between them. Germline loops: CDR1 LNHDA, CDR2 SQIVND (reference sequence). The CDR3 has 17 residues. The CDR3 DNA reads TGTGCCAGTAGTATGGGGTACAGGGTTATCAACACCGGGGAGCTGTTTTTT. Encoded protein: CASSMGYRVINTGELFF.

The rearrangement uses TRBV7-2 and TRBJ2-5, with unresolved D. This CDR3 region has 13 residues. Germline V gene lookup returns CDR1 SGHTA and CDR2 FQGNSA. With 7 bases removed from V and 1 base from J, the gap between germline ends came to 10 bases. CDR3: CASTPVVQETQYF. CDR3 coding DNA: TGTGCCAGCACCCCAGTGGTCCAAGAGACCCAGTACTTC.

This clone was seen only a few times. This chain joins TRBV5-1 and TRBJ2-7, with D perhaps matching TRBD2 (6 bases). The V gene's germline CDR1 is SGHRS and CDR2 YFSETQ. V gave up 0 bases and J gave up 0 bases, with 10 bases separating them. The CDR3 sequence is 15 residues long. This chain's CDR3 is CASSLAGGLSYEQYF. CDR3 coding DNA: TGCGCCAGCAGCTTGGCAGGAGGGCTCTCCTACGAGCAGTACTTC.

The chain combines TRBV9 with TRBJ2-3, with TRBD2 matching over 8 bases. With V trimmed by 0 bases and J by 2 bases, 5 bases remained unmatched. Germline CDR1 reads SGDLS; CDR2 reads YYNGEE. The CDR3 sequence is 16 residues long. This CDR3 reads CASSVAKLAVTDTQYF. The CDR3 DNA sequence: TGTGCCAGCAGCGTAGCTAAACTAGCGGTCACAGATACGCAGTATTTT. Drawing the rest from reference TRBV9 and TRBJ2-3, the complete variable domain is DSGVTQTPKHLITATGQRVTLRCSPRSGDLSVYWYQQSLDQGLQFLIQYYNGEERAKGNILERFSAQQFPDLHSELNLSSLELGDSALYFCASSVAKLAVTDTQYFGPGTRLTVL.

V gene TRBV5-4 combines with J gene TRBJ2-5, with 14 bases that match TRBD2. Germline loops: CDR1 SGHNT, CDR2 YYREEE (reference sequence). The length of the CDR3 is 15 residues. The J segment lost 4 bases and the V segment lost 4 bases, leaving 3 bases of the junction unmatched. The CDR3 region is CASSGGTSGRETQYF. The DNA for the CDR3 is TGTGCCAGCAGCGGCGGGACTAGCGGGAGAGAGACCCAGTACTTC.

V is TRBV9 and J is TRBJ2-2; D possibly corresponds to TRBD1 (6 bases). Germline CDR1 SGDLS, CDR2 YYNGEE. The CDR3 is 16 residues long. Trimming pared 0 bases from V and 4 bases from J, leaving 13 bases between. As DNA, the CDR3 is TGTGCCAGCAGCGTAGATACAGGGTTGCGCACCGGGGAGCTGTTTTTT. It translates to CASSVDTGLRTGELFF.

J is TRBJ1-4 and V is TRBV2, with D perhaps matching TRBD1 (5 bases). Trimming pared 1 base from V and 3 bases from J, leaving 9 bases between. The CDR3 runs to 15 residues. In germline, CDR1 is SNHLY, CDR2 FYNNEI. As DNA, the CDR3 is TGTGCCAGCAGTGAAGAGGGGCTGGCTAATGAAAAACTGTTTTTT. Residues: CASSEEGLANEKLFF.